The 17 T cell receptor beta chains below come from one sample, sequenced in a study of regulatory T cells in long-lasting Graves disease. Time point in this sample: newly diagnosed GD, antithyroid drugs for less than 3 months. Preparation of the TCR library used RNA extracted from PBMCs. Building of the TCR beta libraries involved iRepertoire HTBI primers and Arm-PCR of CDR3 regions. TCRdb redid the calling of the multiplex PCR reads with MiXCR, one entry per CDR3 protein. This repertoire shows a few hundred thousand distinct CDR3 sequences, approximately 10% found once; its top ten account for approximately 17%. The same data also went into a second study, on T cells in Graves' hyperthyroidism and ophthalmopathy.

Material: peripheral blood mononuclear cells (PBMCs), obtained at new diagnosis, from a patient treated with antithyroid drugs. These receptors came from a woman younger than 35 with Graves disease.

Of note for this clonotype: This may arise from a read error, as a much more abundant clone is one base away. The rearrangement joins TRBV7-9 to TRBJ2-3; D not certain. Germline-derived CDR1 and CDR2 are SEHNR and FQNEAQ (reference sequence). Between the trimmed V and J ends, which lost 5 bases and 1 base, there was a span of 16 bases. The length of the CDR3 is 16 residues. The CDR3 sequence: CASSPQTAWGTDTQYF. The CDR3 nucleotides read TGTGCCAGCAGCCCGCAGACGGCCTGGGGCACAGATACGCAGTATTTT.

This chain joins TRBV20-1 and TRBJ2-2; 10 nucleotides match TRBD2. CDR1 is DFQATT, CDR2 SNEGSKA, per germline (reference sequence). This CDR3 region has 15 residues. V was pared by 7 bases and J by 0 bases, with 5 bases of the junction left unmatched. The CDR3 DNA reads TGCAGTGTCCTAGCGGGGGCAACGAACACCGGGGAGCTGTTTTTT. It translates to CSVLAGATNTGELFF.

As concerns this clonotype: A read error may be the cause here, since a much bigger clone is one base away. J is TRBJ2-5 and V is TRBV14; D unclear. Germline V CDR1 and CDR2: SGHDN, FVKESK. The CDR3 loop spans 13 amino acids. The CDR3: CASSQGPRETQCF. The CDR3 DNA follows: TGTGCCAGCAGCCAAGGCCCCAGAGAGACCCAGTGCTTC. Full variable domain (rest looked up from reference TRBV14 and TRBJ2-5): EAGVTQFPSHSVIEKGQTVTLRCDPISGHDNLYWYRRVMGKEIKFLLHFVKESKQDESGMPNNRFLAERTGGTYSTLKVQPAELEDSGVYFCASSQGPRETQCFGPGTRLLVL.

This clonotype was found many times. The chain is built from TRBV7-2 and TRBJ2-7, with 14 positions matching TRBD2. The J segment lost 4 bases and the V segment lost 6 bases, leaving 11 bases of the junction unmatched. CDR3 size: 17 residues. Per the germline V gene, CDR1 is SGHTA and CDR2 is FQGNSA. CDR3 protein: CASSPKGGLAGEYEQYF. As DNA, the CDR3 is TGTGCCAGCAGTCCCAAAGGGGGACTAGCGGGAGAATACGAGCAGTACTTC.

This clonotype was seen many times. The CDR3 nucleotides read TGTGCCAGCGGGGGGCTCGGCAAAAACATTCAGTACTTC. Protein sequence: CASGGLGKNIQYF. The chain recombines TRBV6-2 or TRBV6-3 with TRBJ2-4; possibly TRBD1 or TRBD2 for D (6 bases each). Trimming pared 8 bases from V and 3 bases from J, leaving 11 bases between. This CDR3 contains 13 residues. CDR1 and CDR2 from the germline V gene are MNHEY and SVGEGT.

Note on this clonotype: This is likely a read error, given that the CDR3 carries no conserved phenylalanine or tryptophan at its end. The chain employs TRBV4-2 and TRBJ1-1; D not resolved. The CDR3 consists of 14 residues. Per germline, CDR1 LGHNA and CDR2 YNFKEQ. Trimming cost V 4 bases and J 1 base, with 10 bases left between them. The CDR3 DNA is TGTGCCAGCAGCCCCCTTCAGCGGAACACTGAAGCTTTCCTT. Translation: CASSPLQRNTEAFL.

This clonotype was found many times. The rearrangement links TRBV18 to TRBJ1-3, with a weak D call TRBD1 (6 bases). V lost 3 bases and J lost 0, with 12 bases in between. The CDR3 covers 16 residues. From germline, CDR1 is KGHSH and CDR2 LQKENI. Here the CDR3 reads CASSPAQGNSGNTIYF. CDR3 bases: TGTGCCAGCTCACCGGCACAGGGAAACTCTGGAAACACCATATATTTT.

This clonotype was detected ten times or more. The rearrangement uses TRBV15 and TRBJ1-1; 7 bases fit TRBD1. V trimming: 2 bases; J trimming: 9 bases; junction bases outside the gene matches: 3. Germline CDR1 LNHNV, CDR2 YYDKDF (reference sequence). The CDR3 contains 12 residues. CDR3: CATSRSTGQAFF. As DNA, the CDR3 is TGTGCCACCAGCAGATCGACAGGGCAAGCTTTCTTT.

The V call is TRBV6-2 or TRBV6-3, the J call TRBJ2-7; D gene unclear. This CDR3 contains 14 residues. The V end was cut by 6 bases, the J end by 4 bases, with 16 bases between. Per the germline V gene, CDR1 is MNHEY and CDR2 is SVGEGT. The CDR3 protein is CASSSGVVVYEQYV. The CDR3 DNA reads TGTGCCAGCAGCAGTGGGGTTGTGGTTTACGAGCAGTACGTC.

The chain recombines TRBV20-1 with TRBJ2-3, with D possibly matching TRBD1 (5 bases). Per germline, CDR1 DFQATT and CDR2 SNEGSKA (reference sequence). With 3 bases removed from V and 4 bases from J, the gap between germline ends came to 14 bases. The CDR3 is 14 amino acids. CDR3 region: CSASWLEGADTQYF. CDR3 DNA sequence: TGCAGTGCTAGCTGGCTAGAAGGGGCAGATACGCAGTATTTT.

This clonotype was recorded many times. A single base separates this from a much larger clone, so it may be a read error. V usage is TRBV7-9 and J usage is TRBJ2-1; D gene unclear. The CDR3 spans 13 residues. Germline V gene sequence: CDR1 SEHNR, CDR2 FQNEAQ (reference sequence). V was cut by 2 bases and J by 3 bases, with 5 bases left in between. The CDR3 sequence: CASSLSFYNEQFF. The CDR3 DNA sequence: TGTGCCAGCAGCTTAAGCTTCTACAATGAGCAGTTCTTC. Combining the CDR3 with reference TRBV7-9 and TRBJ2-1 gives the whole variable domain DTGVSQNPRHKITKRGQNVTFRCDPISEHNRLYWYRQTLGQGPEFLTYFQNEAQLEKSRLLSDRFSAERPKGSFSTLEIQRTEQGDSAMYLCASSLSFYNEQFFGPGTRLTVL.

This clonotype has a handful of counts. The V gene is TRBV7-2, the J gene TRBJ2-4, with TRBD2 matching 7 bases. V shed 1 base, J shed 3 bases, and the junction held 3 bases outside the gene matches. CDR1 and CDR2 from the germline V gene are SGHTA and FQGNSA. There are 15 residues in the CDR3. The CDR3 loop reads CASSLVGGGKNIQYF. CDR3 nucleotide sequence: TGTGCCAGCAGCTTAGTCGGCGGGGGCAAAAACATTCAGTACTTC.

This clonotype was observed at least ten times. The chain is built from TRBV3-1 and TRBJ2-1, with 15 bases that match TRBD2. The V gene's germline CDR1 is LGHDT and CDR2 YNNKEL (reference sequence). The trim removed 5 bases at V and 9 bases at J, leaving 2 bases unmatched. This CDR3 is 14 amino acids long. The CDR3 protein is CASSSGLAGGEQFF. CDR3 nucleotide sequence: TGTGCCAGCAGCTCGGGACTAGCGGGAGGTGAGCAGTTCTTC.

This clonotype has just a few counts. The rearrangement joins TRBV20-1 to TRBJ1-5; D remains ambiguous. The germline gives CDR1 DFQATT, CDR2 SNEGSKA (reference sequence). The CDR3 is made up of 14 amino acids. Trimming removed 0 bases from V and 2 bases from J, with 8 bases in between. The CDR3 sequence: CSARDSMGNQPQHF. The CDR3 nucleotides read TGCAGTGCTAGAGACAGTATGGGCAATCAGCCCCAGCATTTT.

There are many counts of this clonotype. This chain uses TRBV4-1 with TRBJ1-1; 10 positions agree with TRBD2. The J call could be wrong; TRBJ2-3 is a better fit for the DNA end. CDR3 length equals 16 residues. In germline, CDR1 is MGHRA, CDR2 YSYEKL. The CDR3 region is CASALVTSGAGDTQYF. CDR3 DNA sequence: TGCGCCAGCGCTTTGGTAACTAGCGGGGCTGGGGATACGCAGTATTTT.

The sample holds many counts of this clonotype. The chain employs TRBV12-3 or TRBV12-4 and TRBJ2-1, with 8 nucleotides matching TRBD2. The CDR3 loop spans 16 amino acids. The V and J ends lost 7 bases and 6 bases, in that order; junction bases with no gene match: 14. The CDR3 nucleotides are TGTGCCAGCACCCGGCAGTTTAGCGGGATTCCCAATGAGCAGTTCTTC. Translated, it gives CASTRQFSGIPNEQFF.

On this clonotype itself: A much larger clone is a single base away; this may be a read error. The J gene is TRBJ2-3, the V gene TRBV6-4; the match to TRBD1 covers 7 bases. There are 16 residues in the CDR3. Germline assignment: CDR1 MRHNA and CDR2 SNTAGT. CDR3 region: CASSSPGQPSTDTKYF. The DNA for the CDR3 is TGTGCCAGCAGTTCCCCGGGACAGCCTAGCACAGATACGAAGTATTTT.